A selection of T cell receptor beta chains follows, all from one sample in a study of T cells after yellow fever vaccination. TCRdb processed the 5' RACE reads anew with MiXCR; each CDR3 protein has one entry. The data contain about 170,000 distinct CDR3 sequences, 8% to 13% of them singletons. Material: CD8+ T cells sorted from PBMCs, obtained 15 days after the yellow fever booster vaccination. The source of these receptors is a man aged 18 to 30 who received the YFV17D yellow fever vaccine. Each CDR3 is given with its conserved first and last residue. The D gene is left open where the match is weak. Clone size is stated in some rows and not others, as once, few, many or a class when expanded.

clone_size	v_call	j_call	d_call	cdr3_length	cdr3_nt	cdr3_aa
.	TRBV4-3	TRBJ2-7	TRBD1	14	TGCGCCAGCAGCGACCGGGACAGGGTTTTCGAGCAGTACTTC	CASSDRDRVFEQYF
.	TRBV4-3	TRBJ1-3	TRBD1	16	TGCGCCAGCAGCCGCATCGGACAGGGTGGAGGAAACACCATATATTTT	CASSRIGQGGGNTIYF
.	TRBV6-5	TRBJ2-3	.	13	TGTGCCAGCGGGACGCCGGCGGCAGATACGCAGTATTTT	CASGTPAADTQYF
many	TRBV29-1	TRBJ1-3	.	14	TGCAGCGGTGGGTGGGGTACCGATGGAAACACCATATATTTT	CSGGWGTDGNTIYF
few	TRBV7-9	TRBJ2-1	.	11	TGTGCCAGCCAGGGTAGCTATGAGCAGTTCTTC	CASQGSYEQFF
few	TRBV4-1	TRBJ2-5	TRBD1	15	TGCGCCAGCAGCCACCGGACAGGGGATCAAGAGACCCAGTACTTC	CASSHRTGDQETQYF
.	TRBV7-9	TRBJ2-1	.	13	TGTGCCAGCAGCCCTAGACCAGGCAATGAGCAGTTCTTC	CASSPRPGNEQFF
few	TRBV20-1	TRBJ2-3	.	13	TGCAGTGCTAGTAGCCCCACCCCCAATACGCAGTATTTT	CSASSPTPNTQYF
.	TRBV19	TRBJ1-4	.	11	TGTGCCACAACGATCAGAGGTATACTGTTTTTT	CATTIRGILFF
few	TRBV3-1	TRBJ2-1	.	12	TGTGCCAGCAGCCAATCCCGCAATGAGCAGTTCTTC	CASSQSRNEQFF
.	TRBV20-1	TRBJ2-3	.	13	TGCAGTGCTAGACCGGGGGTTGGGTTGATTCGGTATTTT	CSARPGVGLIRYF
.	TRBV6-2/TRBV6-3	TRBJ1-1	TRBD1	15	TGTGCCAGCAGTTACTCGCCGGGACAGGGGGCAGAAGCTTTCTTT	CASSYSPGQGAEAFF
few	TRBV27	TRBJ2-5	.	15	TGTGCCAGCAGTTTACGCCGGGACTTTCAAGAGACCCAGTACTTC	CASSLRRDFQETQYF
.	TRBV7-9	TRBJ1-5	.	15	TGTGCCAGCAGCTCGACAGCGAATAGCAATCAGCCCCAGCATTTT	CASSSTANSNQPQHF
many	TRBV29-1	TRBJ1-2	.	14	TGCAGCGTTGAAGGGGTCGACTTACTGAGGGGCTACACCTTC	CSVEGVDLLRGYTF
few	TRBV6-5	TRBJ2-3	TRBD2	17	TGTGCCAGCAGTTACTCGATCGAGCGGGGGAACACAGATACGCAGTATTTT	CASSYSIERGNTDTQYF
many	TRBV29-1	TRBJ1-2	TRBD1	13	TGCAGCGTTGTGGGGACAGCCAACTATGGCTACACCTTC	CSVVGTANYGYTF
.	TRBV29-1	TRBJ1-1	.	16	TGCAGCGTTGAAATCCCTGACATAGGCGACTTCACTGAAGCTTTCTTT	CSVEIPDIGDFTEAFF
.	TRBV6-5	TRBJ2-5	TRBD2	15	TGTGCCAGCAGCCATAGCGGGGGGATTAGAGAGACCCAGTACTTC	CASSHSGGIRETQYF
few	TRBV6-5	TRBJ1-6	.	17	TGTGCCAGCAGTTACTCAGGTGTGATGGGTTATAATTCACCCCTCCACTTT	CASSYSGVMGYNSPLHF
many	TRBV5-1	TRBJ1-1	.	14	TGCGCCAGCAGCTTGGTGGTTTCCAGACGGGAAGCTTTCTTT	CASSLVVSRREAFF
few	TRBV11-2	TRBJ2-5	.	14	TGTGCCAGCAGCTTAACGGAGAAAGACGTAACCCAGTACTTC	CASSLTEKDVTQYF
once	TRBV7-9	TRBJ1-1	.	13	TGTGCCAGCTTTGGGGGGACGGCCACTGAAGCTTTCTTT	CASFGGTATEAFF
few	TRBV3-1	TRBJ2-1	.	16	TGTGCCAGCAGCCCCAATGTTAGGGCCTACTACAATGAGCAGTTCTTC	CASSPNVRAYYNEQFF
many	TRBV11-2	TRBJ1-2	.	13	TGTGCCAGCAGCCCCGGGCGCGGAGATGGCTACACCTTC	CASSPGRGDGYTF
.	TRBV19	TRBJ1-1	.	12	TGTGCCAGTAGTATAGGGGACCGCCGAGCTTTCTTT	CASSIGDRRAFF
few	TRBV4-2	TRBJ1-1	.	16	TGTGCCAGCAGCCAGACTCGACTCGGGGGGTTTACTGAAGCTTTCTTT	CASSQTRLGGFTEAFF
.	TRBV27	TRBJ1-2	TRBD1	13	TGTGCCAGCAGTCAGGGGGGGGCTCCTGGCTACACCTTC	CASSQGGAPGYTF
.	TRBV7-3	TRBJ1-1	.	16	TGTGCCAGCAGCGCTATGGCCCGGGGACCCAACACTGAAGCTTTCTTT	CASSAMARGPNTEAFF
few	TRBV6-5	TRBJ2-7	.	14	TGTGCCAGCAGATGGTCGTCGGGGGCCTACGAGCAGTACTTC	CASRWSSGAYEQYF
.	TRBV7-2	TRBJ2-1	TRBD2	15	TGTGCCAGCAGCTCGACTAGCGGGGGGGGCAATGAGCAGTTCTTC	CASSSTSGGGNEQFF
few	TRBV6-1	TRBJ1-4	.	12	TGTGCCAGCAAGGCCCAGAGTGAAGAACTGTTTTTT	CASKAQSEELFF
few	TRBV4-3	TRBJ1-4	TRBD1	19	TGCGCCAGCAGCCACCCTCTGTGGACAGGGACGGAAACTAATGAAAAACTGTTTTTT	CASSHPLWTGTETNEKLFF
.	TRBV4-2	TRBJ1-5	.	15	TGTGCCAGCAGCCAAGAGTGGGGGGGGAATCAGCCCCAGCATTTT	CASSQEWGGNQPQHF
.	TRBV7-9	TRBJ1-1	TRBD1	17	TGTGCCAGCAGCTTACCATACAGGGGAGGGATGAACACTGAAGCTTTCTTT	CASSLPYRGGMNTEAFF
.	TRBV20-1	TRBJ1-1	TRBD1	14	TGCAGTGCTAGGGGACAGGGGATGAACACTGAAGCTTTCTTT	CSARGQGMNTEAFF
few	TRBV4-1	TRBJ2-3	.	15	TGCGCCAGCAGCCAAGAAAACAGACATTCAGATACGCAGTATTTT	CASSQENRHSDTQYF
many	TRBV12-3/TRBV12-4	TRBJ2-7	.	12	TGTGCCAGCAGTTTTGAGTCCTACGAGCAGTACTTC	CASSFESYEQYF
.	TRBV7-9	TRBJ1-3	.	14	TGTGCCAGCAGCTTAGTAGAATCTGGAAACACCATATATTTT	CASSLVESGNTIYF
many	TRBV29-1	TRBJ1-1	TRBD1	13	TGCAGCGTTGATACAGGGGAGGACACTGAAGCTTTCTTT	CSVDTGEDTEAFF
many	TRBV15	TRBJ2-3	.	13	TGTGCCACCAGCCCCAGGTCCCCAGATACGCAGTATTTT	CATSPRSPDTQYF
.	TRBV12-5	TRBJ2-1	TRBD2	14	TGTGCTAGTGGTTGGGGACTAGCGGTCAATGAGCAGTTCTTC	CASGWGLAVNEQFF
few	TRBV4-1	TRBJ2-3	TRBD2	16	TGCGCCAGCAGCCTGCCGCGGGGGGGGTACACAGATACGCAGTATTTT	CASSLPRGGYTDTQYF
.	TRBV12-3/TRBV12-4	TRBJ2-1	TRBD2	16	TGTGCCAGCAGCCCCTCAGGGCTAGCGGCCTACAATGAGCAGTTCTTC	CASSPSGLAAYNEQFF
many	TRBV29-1	TRBJ2-7	.	15	TGCAGCGGGCGAGGGGGTTCGACCCTCAACTACGAGCAGTACTTC	CSGRGGSTLNYEQYF
.	TRBV9	TRBJ2-3	TRBD2	15	TGTGCCAGCAGTGCAGCGGGGGGGACCACAGATACGCAGTATTTT	CASSAAGGTTDTQYF